This T cell receptor beta chain was sequenced in a study of OX40 agonist ivuxolimab in advanced cancers. Overall study context: The study reported partial responses in three patients: one hepatocellular carcinoma, two cutaneous melanoma.

Sequenced by immunoSEQ multiplex PCR; TCRdb stores in-frame clones only, minus some. This sample has about 100,000 clones, with 75% to 90% found just once. Overall study findings and caveats: With doses of 0.1 to 3.0 mg/kg, CD4+ and CD8+ blood T cells had undergone clonal expansion by week 6. Some of the nonresponding patients also showed low levels of normalized T-cell clonal expansion.

Comment on this clone: Its antigen is as yet unknown.

Germline V CDR1 and CDR2: MNHNS, SASEGT. V trimming: 4 bases; J trimming: 2 bases; junction bases outside the gene matches: 5. The length of the CDR3 is 15 residues. The sample here was CD4+ or CD8+ T cells sorted from blood, taken in a trial of the OX40 agonist ivuxolimab. V usage is TRBV6-1 and J usage is TRBJ1-3, with 7 bases fitting TRBD1. The TCR was taken from an adult with an advanced solid tumor such as melanoma, head and neck, liver or kidney cancer. Here the CDR3 reads CASSGVQGAGNTIYF. CDR3 bases: TGTGCCAGCAGTGGGGTTCAGGGGGCTGGAAACACCATATATTTT.